The rows below give T cell receptor beta chains drawn from one sample of a study of T cell responses to AZD1222 COVID-19 vaccine. The assay was immunoSEQ multiplex PCR, and TCRdb's table has in-frame clones only and misses some. The table includes roughly 70,000 clones, 75% to 95% detected once. Here the sequenced sample was peripheral blood, taken 28 days after the second dose of the MenACWY control vaccine. The receptor source for this set is an adult who received the MenACWY meningococcal vaccine as a control. The CDR3 runs from the conserved cysteine through the conserved F or W. Fields, in order: D gene, V gene, J gene, clone size, CDR3 protein, CDR3 DNA. A D gene is named only where the DNA matches it firmly. For some rows the clone size is stated as once, few or many, or as a class when expanded; others skip it.

NA	TRBV9	TRBJ1-1	NA	CASSVEIRNTEAFF	TGTGCCAGCAGCGTAGAAATACGGAACACTGAAGCTTTCTTT
NA	TRBV27	TRBJ1-1	NA	CASSLLWGGGTEAFF	TGTGCCAGCAGTTTATTGTGGGGGGGAGGCACTGAAGCTTTCTTT
NA	TRBV7-2	TRBJ1-1	NA	CASSLVGTTFMNTEAFF	TGTGCCAGCAGCTTAGTTGGGACGACATTTATGAACACTGAAGCTTTCTTT
NA	TRBV6-5	TRBJ2-1	NA	CASSLGGDNEQFF	TGTGCCAGCAGCCTGGGAGGAGACAATGAGCAGTTCTTC
NA	TRBV10-3	TRBJ2-3	NA	CATQTDRTDTQYF	TGTGCCACTCAGACCGACCGCACAGATACGCAGTATTTT
NA	TRBV2	TRBJ1-1	NA	CAATENQATEAFF	TGTGCCGCGACAGAAAACCAGGCCACTGAAGCTTTCTTT
NA	TRBV6-5	TRBJ1-2	NA	CASKMGYGYTF	TGTGCCAGCAAAATGGGCTATGGCTACACCTTC
NA	TRBV3-1/TRBV3-2	TRBJ1-1	NA	CASSHDEAGEAFF	TGTGCCAGCAGCCATGATGAGGCCGGTGAAGCTTTCTTT
TRBD1	TRBV5-5	TRBJ2-3	NA	CASTLDRAPFTQYF	TGTGCCAGCACTCTAGACAGGGCCCCCTTTACGCAGTATTTT
NA	TRBV19	TRBJ1-2	NA	CASAPGGYYGYTF	TGTGCCAGCGCCCCGGGGGGGTACTATGGCTACACCTTC
NA	TRBV12-3/TRBV12-4	TRBJ1-4	NA	CASRGREEKLFF	TGTGCCAGCAGGGGCAGGGAGGAAAAACTGTTTTTT
NA	TRBV7-9	TRBJ1-3	NA	CASSLRTGGNTIYF	TGTGCCAGCAGCTTACGGACGGGAGGAAACACCATATATTTT
NA	TRBV7-2	TRBJ1-4	NA	CASSLEGPWASGEKLFF	TGTGCCAGCAGCTTAGAAGGGCCTTGGGCGTCCGGGGAAAAACTGTTTTTT
NA	TRBV11-1	TRBJ1-1	NA	CASSFGGTRNTEAFF	TGTGCCAGCAGCTTTGGGGGGACAAGGAACACTGAAGCTTTCTTT
TRBD1	TRBV29-1	TRBJ2-7	NA	CSVGKAGGYEQYF	TGCAGCGTAGGAAAAGCAGGGGGCTACGAGCAGTACTTC
NA	TRBV5-1	TRBJ2-2	NA	CASSRDGGTGELFF	TGCGCCAGCAGCCGGGACGGAGGCACCGGGGAGCTGTTTTTT
NA	TRBV6-5	TRBJ1-1	NA	CASSFGTEAFF	TGTGCCAGCAGTTTTGGCACTGAAGCTTTCTTT
NA	TRBV18	TRBJ1-1	NA	CASSPITPYDGAFF	TGTGCCAGCTCACCAATAACCCCCTATGACGGAGCTTTCTTT
NA	TRBV6-5	TRBJ1-5	NA	CASMGGRALRQPQHF	TGTGCCAGCATGGGCGGGCGTGCTTTGCGACAGCCCCAGCATTTT
NA	TRBV6-2/TRBV6-3	TRBJ1-2	NA	CASSQTWVSVNYGYTF	TGTGCCAGCAGCCAGACGTGGGTCTCGGTGAACTATGGCTACACCTTC
NA	TRBV12-3/TRBV12-4	TRBJ1-1	NA	CASSKTSNTEAFF	TGTGCCAGCAGCAAGACATCGAACACTGAAGCTTTCTTT
NA	TRBV6-2/TRBV6-3	TRBJ1-1	few	CASSYHSTGDTEAFF	TGTGCCAGCAGTTACCACAGTACTGGAGACACTGAAGCTTTCTTT